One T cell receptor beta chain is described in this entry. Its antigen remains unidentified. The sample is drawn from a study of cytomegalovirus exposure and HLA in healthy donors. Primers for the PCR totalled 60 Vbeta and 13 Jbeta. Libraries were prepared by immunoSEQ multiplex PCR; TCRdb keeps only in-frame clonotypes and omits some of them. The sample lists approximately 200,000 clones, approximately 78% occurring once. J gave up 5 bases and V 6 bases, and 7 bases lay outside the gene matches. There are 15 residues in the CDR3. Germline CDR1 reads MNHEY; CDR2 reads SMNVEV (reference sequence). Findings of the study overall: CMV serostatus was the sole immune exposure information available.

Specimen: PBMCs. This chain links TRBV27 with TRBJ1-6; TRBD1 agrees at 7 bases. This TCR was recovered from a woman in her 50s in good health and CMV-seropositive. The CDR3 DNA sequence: TGTGCCAGCAGACTAGACAGGGAGAATAATTCACCCCTCCACTTT. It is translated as CASRLDRENNSPLHF.